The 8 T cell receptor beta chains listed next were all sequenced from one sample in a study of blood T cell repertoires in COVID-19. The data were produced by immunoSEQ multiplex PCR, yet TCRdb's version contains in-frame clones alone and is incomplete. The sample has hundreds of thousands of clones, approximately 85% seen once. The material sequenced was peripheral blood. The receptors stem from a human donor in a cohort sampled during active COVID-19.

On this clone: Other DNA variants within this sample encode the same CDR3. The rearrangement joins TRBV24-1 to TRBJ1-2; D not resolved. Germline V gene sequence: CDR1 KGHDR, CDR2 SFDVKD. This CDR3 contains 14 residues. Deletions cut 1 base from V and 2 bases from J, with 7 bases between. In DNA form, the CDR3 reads TGTGCCACCAGTGATTTATCGGGGAACTATGGCTACACCTTC. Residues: CATSDLSGNYGYTF.

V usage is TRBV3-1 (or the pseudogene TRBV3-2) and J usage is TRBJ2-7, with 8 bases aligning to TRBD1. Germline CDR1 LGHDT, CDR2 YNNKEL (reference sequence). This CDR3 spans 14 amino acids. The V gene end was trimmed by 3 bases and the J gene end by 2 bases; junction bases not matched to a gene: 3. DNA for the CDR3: TGTGCCAGCAGCCATCCAGGGGGCACCTACGAGCAGTACTTC. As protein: CASSHPGGTYEQYF.

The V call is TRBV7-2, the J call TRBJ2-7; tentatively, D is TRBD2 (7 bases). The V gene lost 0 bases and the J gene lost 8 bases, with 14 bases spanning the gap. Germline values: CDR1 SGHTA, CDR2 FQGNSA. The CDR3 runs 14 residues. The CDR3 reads CASSLAGGGNKQYF. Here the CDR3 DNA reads TGTGCCAGCAGCTTAGCAGGGGGGGGCAACAAGCAGTACTTC.

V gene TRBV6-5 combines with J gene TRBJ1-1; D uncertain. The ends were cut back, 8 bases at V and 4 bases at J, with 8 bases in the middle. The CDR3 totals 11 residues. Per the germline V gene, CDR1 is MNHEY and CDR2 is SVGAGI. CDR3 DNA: TGTGCCAGCCTACAGATCACTGAAGCTTTCTTT. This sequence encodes CASLQITEAFF.

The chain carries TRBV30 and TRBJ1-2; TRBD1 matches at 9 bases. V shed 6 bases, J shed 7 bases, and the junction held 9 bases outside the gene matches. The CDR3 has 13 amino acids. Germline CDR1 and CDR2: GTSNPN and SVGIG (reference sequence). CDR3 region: CACQLDRGGGYTF. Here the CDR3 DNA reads TGTGCCTGTCAATTGGACAGGGGTGGTGGCTACACCTTC.

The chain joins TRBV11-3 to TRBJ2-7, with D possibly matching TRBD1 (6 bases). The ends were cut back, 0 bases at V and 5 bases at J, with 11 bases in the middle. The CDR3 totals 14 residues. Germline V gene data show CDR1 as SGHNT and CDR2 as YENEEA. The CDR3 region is CASSLDRTGNEQYF. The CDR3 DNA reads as TGTGCCAGCAGCTTAGATCGTACAGGGAACGAGCAGTACTTC. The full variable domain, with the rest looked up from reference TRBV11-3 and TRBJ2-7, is EAGVVQSPRYKIIEKKQPVAFWCNPISGHNTLYWYLQNLGQGPELLIRYENEEAVDDSQLPKDRFSAERLKGVDSTLKIQPAELGDSAVYLCASSLDRTGNEQYFGPGTRLTVT.

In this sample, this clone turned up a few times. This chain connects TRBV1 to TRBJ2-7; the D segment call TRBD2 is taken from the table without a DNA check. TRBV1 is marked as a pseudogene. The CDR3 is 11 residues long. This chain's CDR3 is CTSTYSYEQYF. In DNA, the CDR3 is TGCACCAGCACCTACTCCTACGAGCAGTACTTC.

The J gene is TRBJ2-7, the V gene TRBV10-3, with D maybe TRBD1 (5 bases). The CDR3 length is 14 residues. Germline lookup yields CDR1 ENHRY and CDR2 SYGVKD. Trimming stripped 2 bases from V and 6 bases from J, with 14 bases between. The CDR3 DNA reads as TGTGCCATCAGTGAGCCGGACAATCTAGGCGAGCAGTACTTC. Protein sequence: CAISEPDNLGEQYF.